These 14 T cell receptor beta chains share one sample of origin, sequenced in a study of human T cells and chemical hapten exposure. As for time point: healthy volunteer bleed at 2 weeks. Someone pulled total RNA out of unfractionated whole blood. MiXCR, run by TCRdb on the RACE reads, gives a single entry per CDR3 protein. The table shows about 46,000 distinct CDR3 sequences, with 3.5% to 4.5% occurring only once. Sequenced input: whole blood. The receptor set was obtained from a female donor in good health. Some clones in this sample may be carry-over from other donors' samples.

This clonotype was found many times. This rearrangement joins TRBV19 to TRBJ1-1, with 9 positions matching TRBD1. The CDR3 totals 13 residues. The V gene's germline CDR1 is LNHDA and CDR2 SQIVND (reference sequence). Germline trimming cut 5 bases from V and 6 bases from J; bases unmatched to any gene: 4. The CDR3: CASSWGQGPEAFF. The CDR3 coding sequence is TGTGCCAGTAGTTGGGGACAGGGCCCTGAAGCTTTCTTT.

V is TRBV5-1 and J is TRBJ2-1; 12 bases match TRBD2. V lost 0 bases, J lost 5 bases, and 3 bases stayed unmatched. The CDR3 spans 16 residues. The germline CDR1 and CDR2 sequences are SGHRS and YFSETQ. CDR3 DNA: TGCGCCAGCAGCTTGGGTTGGACTAGCGGGGACAATGAGCAGTTCTTC. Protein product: CASSLGWTSGDNEQFF.

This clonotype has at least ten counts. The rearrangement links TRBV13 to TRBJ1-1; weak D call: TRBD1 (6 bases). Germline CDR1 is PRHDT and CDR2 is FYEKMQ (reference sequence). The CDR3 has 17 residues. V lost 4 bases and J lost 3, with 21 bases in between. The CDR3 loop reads CASSSQVGVSGDTEAFF. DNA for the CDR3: TGTGCCAGCAGCTCTCAAGTGGGGGTTTCAGGGGACACTGAAGCTTTCTTT.

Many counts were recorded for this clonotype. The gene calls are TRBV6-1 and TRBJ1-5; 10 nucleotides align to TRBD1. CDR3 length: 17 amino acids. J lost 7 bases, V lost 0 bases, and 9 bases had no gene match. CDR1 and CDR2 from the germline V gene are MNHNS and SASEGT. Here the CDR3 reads CASSEATGQGILQPQHF. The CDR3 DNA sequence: TGTGCCAGCAGTGAAGCGACGGGACAGGGGATTTTGCAGCCCCAGCATTTT.

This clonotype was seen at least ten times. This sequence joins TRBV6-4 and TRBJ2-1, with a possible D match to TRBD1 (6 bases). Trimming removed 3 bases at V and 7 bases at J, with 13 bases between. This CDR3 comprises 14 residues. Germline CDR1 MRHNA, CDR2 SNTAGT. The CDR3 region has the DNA TGTGCCAGCAGTGAGTCGACAGGCGGAAATGAGCAGTTCTTC. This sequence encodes CASSESTGGNEQFF.

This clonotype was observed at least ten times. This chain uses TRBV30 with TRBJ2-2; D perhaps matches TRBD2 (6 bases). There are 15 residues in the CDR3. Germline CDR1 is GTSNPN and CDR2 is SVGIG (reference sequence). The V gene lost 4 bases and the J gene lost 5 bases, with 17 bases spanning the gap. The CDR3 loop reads CAWMRRVGWTGELFF. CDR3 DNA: TGTGCCTGGATGCGGAGGGTGGGGTGGACCGGGGAGCTGTTTTTT.

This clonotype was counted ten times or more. The CDR3 protein is CASSVGYSNQPQHF. The CDR3 nucleotides read TGTGCCAGCAGTGTTGGATATAGCAATCAGCCCCAGCATTTT. This chain uses TRBV2 with TRBJ1-5; D unresolved. Germline CDR1 is SNHLY and CDR2 is FYNNEI. This CDR3 is 14 amino acids long. Trimming removed 4 bases from V and 0 bases from J, with 7 bases in between.

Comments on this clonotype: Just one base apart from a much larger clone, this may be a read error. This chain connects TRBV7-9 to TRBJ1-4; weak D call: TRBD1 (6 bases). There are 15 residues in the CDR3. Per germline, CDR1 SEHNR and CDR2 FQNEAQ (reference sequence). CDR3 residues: CASSLRRDTNKKLFF. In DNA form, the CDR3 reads TGTGCCAGCAGCCTAAGACGGGACACTAATAAAAAACTGTTTTTT.

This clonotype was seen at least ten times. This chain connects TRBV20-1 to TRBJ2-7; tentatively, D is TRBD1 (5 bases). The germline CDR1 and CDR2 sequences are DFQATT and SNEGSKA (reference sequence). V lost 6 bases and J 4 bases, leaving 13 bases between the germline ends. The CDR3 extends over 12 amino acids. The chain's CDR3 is CSARQSLYEQYF. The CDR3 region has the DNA TGCAGTGCACGACAGTCGCTATACGAGCAGTACTTC.

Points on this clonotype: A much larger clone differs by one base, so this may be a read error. The CDR3 nucleotides read TGTGCCAGCAGTCCGGGTAGATGTATCGAGCAGTACTTC. This gives the protein CASSPGRCIEQYF. The chain links TRBV6-5 to TRBJ2-7, with no clear D. Trimming took off 5 bases at V and 6 bases at J, with 14 bases between the two ends. The V gene's germline CDR1 is MNHEY and CDR2 SVGAGI. The CDR3 extends over 13 amino acids.

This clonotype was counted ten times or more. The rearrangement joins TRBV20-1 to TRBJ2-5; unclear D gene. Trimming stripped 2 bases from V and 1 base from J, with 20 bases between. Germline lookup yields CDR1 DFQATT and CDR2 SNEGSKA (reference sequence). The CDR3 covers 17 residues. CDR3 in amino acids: CSARPWAARGIQETQYF. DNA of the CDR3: TGCAGTGCTAGACCTTGGGCCGCCCGAGGAATCCAAGAGACCCAGTACTTC.

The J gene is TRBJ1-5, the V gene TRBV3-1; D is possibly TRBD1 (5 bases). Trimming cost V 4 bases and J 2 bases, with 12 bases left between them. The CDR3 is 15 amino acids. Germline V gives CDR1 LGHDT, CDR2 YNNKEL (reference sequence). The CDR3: CASSPRGIGNQPQHF. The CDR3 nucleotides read TGTGCCAGCAGCCCAAGGGGAATAGGCAATCAGCCCCAGCATTTT.

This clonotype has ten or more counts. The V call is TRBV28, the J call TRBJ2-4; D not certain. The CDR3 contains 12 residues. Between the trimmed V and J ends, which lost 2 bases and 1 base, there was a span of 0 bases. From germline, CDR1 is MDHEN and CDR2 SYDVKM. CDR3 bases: TGTGCCAGCAGTTTAGCCAAAAACATTCAGTACTTC. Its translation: CASSLAKNIQYF.

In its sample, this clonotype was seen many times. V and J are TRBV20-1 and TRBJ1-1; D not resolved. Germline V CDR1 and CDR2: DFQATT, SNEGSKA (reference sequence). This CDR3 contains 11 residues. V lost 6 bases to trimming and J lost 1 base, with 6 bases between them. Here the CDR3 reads CSAKQNTEAFF. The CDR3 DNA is TGCAGTGCGAAACAGAACACTGAAGCTTTCTTT.